Sequencing of this TCR beta chain was carried out in a study of CD8 T cells in Susac syndrome. Study-wide background: There were six sequenced Susac syndrome patients with active disease and fewer than 10 in remission. At blood draw, Susac syndrome patients were therapy-naive, on corticosteroids, or on intravenous immunoglobulin alone. Study-wide points: In its TCR sequencing and HLA analysis, the study acknowledged that the number of individuals was relatively small. The CD4+ T cell repertoire of patients with Susac syndrome showed no detectable clonal expansion.

Trimming shortened V by 7 bases and J by 1 base, and 16 bases separated the two germline ends. The CDR3 runs to 15 residues. Germline values: CDR1 MDHEN, CDR2 SYDVKM. About this clonotype: As yet, its antigen is unknown.

When the RNA was reverse transcribed, random hexamers were used with an input of roughly 0.5 to 1 ug. From the immunoSEQ multiplex PCR reads, TCRdb called clonotypes with MiXCR, one entry per CDR3 protein. The sample holds about 140,000 distinct CDR3 sequences, approximately 95% seen once. This TCR was sampled from a human donor with Susac syndrome. The sample was CD4+ T cells from PBMCs. V is TRBV28 and J is TRBJ1-1, with TRBD1 as a possible D gene (5 bases). The CDR3 loop reads CASTPRYRKNTEAFF. CDR3 nucleotides: TGTGCCAGCACCCCGAGATACAGGAAGAACACTGAAGCTTTCTTT.